This TCR beta chain stems from a study of T cells in Graves' hyperthyroidism and ophthalmopathy. Trimming removed 8 bases at V and 1 base at J, with 6 bases between. Germline V gene sequence: CDR1 WSHSY, CDR2 SAAADI. The CDR3 contains 11 residues. Study results and limitations: In blood, most of the thyroid clonotypes expanded above 0.001 were also present.

Researchers amplified the TCR beta CDR3 regions from RNA transcripts. First-round RT-PCR targeting the TCR CDR3 was performed with the HTBI primer set. In TCRdb, the multiplex PCR reads were re-called with MiXCR into one record per CDR3 protein. Among 390,000 or so distinct CDR3 sequences listed, 14% to 15% were seen once. This clonotype came up a few times. Antigen: not known. This rearrangement joins TRBV10-2 to TRBJ2-7; D not certain. The sample taken for sequencing was blood. The TCR originated in a young man with Graves' ophthalmopathy. CDR3 DNA: TGCGCCAGCGTGGATTCCTACGAGCAGTACTTC. Translating gives CASVDSYEQYF.